These 26 T cell receptor beta chains were all obtained from the same sample, sequenced in a study of blood T cell repertoires in COVID-19. The method was immunoSEQ multiplex PCR; TCRdb's version includes in-frame clones alone and lacks a portion of them. This sample yields around 180,000 clones, of which approximately 90% are seen a single time; 20% to 30% belongs to the top ten. Sequencing input: peripheral blood. The receptors stem from a man aged 60 to 75 with acute or convalescent COVID-19.

This chain connects TRBV19 to TRBJ1-2; D might be TRBD1 (5 bases). The CDR3 is 12 residues long. In germline, CDR1 is LNHDA, CDR2 SQIVND (reference sequence). V lost 3 bases to trimming and J lost 8 bases, with 10 bases between them. In nucleotides, the CDR3 is TGTGCCAGTAGTATCGCAGGGCAAGGCTACACCTTC. Residues: CASSIAGQGYTF.

This chain connects TRBV5-4 to TRBJ2-3; TRBD1 aligns across 10 bases. Losses at the gene ends were 2 bases for V and 6 bases for J; bases not matched to a gene: 12. CDR3 length: 17 residues. CDR1 and CDR2 from the germline V gene are SGHNT and YYREEE (reference sequence). This CDR3 reads CASSFSRLGQGDDTQYF. Here the CDR3 DNA reads TGTGCCAGCAGCTTTAGTCGTCTCGGACAGGGGGACGATACGCAGTATTTT.

The V call is TRBV7-2, the J call TRBJ2-5, with D maybe TRBD2 (5 bases). The CDR3 is made up of 14 amino acids. Germline values: CDR1 SGHTA, CDR2 FQGNSA. Trimming shortened V by 4 bases and J by 0 bases, and 9 bases separated the two germline ends. CDR3 DNA sequence: TGTGCCAGCAGCTCACTAGAGGACCAAGAGACCCAGTACTTC. Encoded protein: CASSSLEDQETQYF.

The chain joins TRBV5-4 to TRBJ2-3; no reliable D call. The CDR3 runs 14 residues. Germline CDR1 and CDR2: SGHNT and YYREEE (reference sequence). Trimming shortened V by 0 bases and J by 2 bases, and 7 bases separated the two germline ends. The CDR3 loop is CASSLDSTTDTQYF. CDR3 bases: TGTGCCAGCAGCTTGGACTCAACCACAGATACGCAGTATTTT.

The rearrangement uses TRBV10-3 and TRBJ1-1; D remains unclear. The CDR3 covers 13 residues. The V end was cut by 3 bases, the J end by 3 bases, with 8 bases between. The germline gives CDR1 ENHRY, CDR2 SYGVKD. DNA for the CDR3: TGTGCCATCAGTGATTGGGAGCACACTGAAGCTTTCTTT. This sequence encodes CAISDWEHTEAFF.

The chain links TRBV7-3 to TRBJ2-1, with 12 bases that match TRBD2. Germline lookup yields CDR1 SGHTA and CDR2 FQGTGA. This CDR3 is built from 15 residues. With V trimmed by 2 bases and J by 8 bases, 4 bases remained unmatched. This CDR3 reads CASSLGLAGNHEQFF. The CDR3, as DNA: TGTGCCAGCAGCTTAGGACTAGCGGGGAATCATGAGCAGTTCTTC.

The chain carries TRBV11-2 and TRBJ2-6; D possibly corresponds to TRBD2 (5 bases). Trimming cost V 6 bases and J 0 bases, with 21 bases left between them. From germline, CDR1 is SGHAT and CDR2 FQNNGV. This CDR3 is 19 amino acids long. In DNA form, the CDR3 reads TGTGCCAGCAGACTCCCCGGACTGCCTAGACACTCTGGGGCCAACGTCCTGACTTTC. It codes for CASRLPGLPRHSGANVLTF.

The V and J genes are TRBV5-1 and TRBJ1-4; 8 bases fit TRBD1. V dropped 0 bases and J dropped 7; count of bases not matched to a gene: 2. The CDR3 sequence is 14 residues long. Germline V gene lookup returns CDR1 SGHRS and CDR2 YFSETQ. The CDR3 reads CASSLEQGGEKLFF. The CDR3 nucleotides are TGCGCCAGCAGCTTGGAACAGGGGGGTGAAAAACTGTTTTTT.

The sample holds one count of this clone. The rearrangement joins TRBV27 to TRBJ1-1; 11 bases match TRBD1. The CDR3 is made up of 13 amino acids. CDR1 and CDR2 from the germline V gene are MNHEY and SMNVEV (reference sequence). J gave up 8 bases and V 2 bases, and 1 base lay outside the gene matches. Written as DNA, the CDR3 is TGTGCCAGCAGTTTAGGGACAGGGGGAGAAGCTTTCTTT. Amino acids: CASSLGTGGEAFF.

The count of this clone is one. Given the absence of the conserved phenylalanine or tryptophan at the CDR3 end, a read error is likely. No DNA is shown, since the ends of the CDR3 on it are uncertain; the CDR3 is the one TCRdb lists. V and J are TRBV6-1 and TRBJ1-2; the table's D gene call, TRBD1, was not cross checked with the DNA. The germline CDR1 and CDR2 sequences are MNHNS and SASEGT. The CDR3 sequence runs 12 residues, both termini included. The CDR3 loop is CASSEGWRTGKL.

The sample holds one count of this clone. The chain carries TRBV24-1 and TRBJ2-5; 7 bases line up with TRBD1. Germline V lookup: CDR1 KGHDR, CDR2 SFDVKD. The V and J ends lost 6 bases and 4 bases, in that order; junction bases with no gene match: 16. CDR3 size: 17 residues. The CDR3 spells CATSPRDSISARETQYF. CDR3 nucleotides: TGTGCCACCAGTCCGAGGGACAGTATTTCGGCACGAGAGACCCAGTACTTC.

V is TRBV19 and J is TRBJ1-1; D gene unclear. The ends were cut back, 5 bases at V and 4 bases at J, with 14 bases in the middle. CDR3 length: 14 amino acids. Germline-derived CDR1 and CDR2 are LNHDA and SQIVND (reference sequence). CDR3 sequence: CASSPQLAGTEAFF. DNA for the CDR3: TGTGCCAGTAGTCCCCAACTCGCTGGCACTGAAGCTTTCTTT. The variable domain in full, with the rest retrieved from reference TRBV19 and TRBJ1-1, is DGGITQSPKYLFRKEGQNVTLSCEQNLNHDAMYWYRQDPGQGLRLIYYSQIVNDFQKGDIAEGYSVSREKKESFPLTVTSAQKNPTAFYLCASSPQLAGTEAFFGQGTRLTVV.

This sequence joins TRBV24-1 and TRBJ2-5, with a possible D match to TRBD1 (5 bases). Trimming took off 3 bases at V and 5 bases at J, with 12 bases between the two ends. CDR1 is KGHDR and CDR2 is SFDVKD in the germline V gene. The CDR3 consists of 14 residues. The CDR3 here is CATSDGQGWETQYF. Here the CDR3 DNA reads TGTGCCACCAGTGATGGGCAGGGTTGGGAGACCCAGTACTTC.

The sample holds one count of this clone. V usage is TRBV10-3 and J usage is TRBJ2-1; 8 bases are a match to TRBD1. The CDR3 covers 12 residues. V was pared by 3 bases and J by 10 bases, with 2 bases of the junction left unmatched. From germline, CDR1 is ENHRY and CDR2 SYGVKD. CDR3 loop: CAISDWTGEQFF. The CDR3 DNA is TGTGCCATCAGTGATTGGACAGGGGAGCAGTTCTTC.

This chain connects TRBV18 to TRBJ2-5, with 9 bases fitting TRBD2. CDR3 length: 15 amino acids. The V gene end was trimmed by 2 bases and the J gene end by 4 bases; junction bases not matched to a gene: 5. The V gene's germline CDR1 is KGHSH and CDR2 LQKENI. The CDR3 region has the DNA TGTGCCAGCTCACCAAGTCTAGCGGGGTTAGAGACCCAGTACTTC. This gives the protein CASSPSLAGLETQYF.

As regards this clone: The identical CDR3 is also encoded by other nucleotide sequences in the sample. The rearrangement joins TRBV3-1 (or the pseudogene TRBV3-2) to TRBJ2-5, with 8 bases fitting TRBD2. The V and J ends lost 2 bases and 2 bases, in that order; junction bases with no gene match: 1. This CDR3 is 14 amino acids long. Germline assignment: CDR1 LGHDT and CDR2 YNNKEL (reference sequence). The CDR3 is CASSQRGGQETQYF. The CDR3 bases are TGTGCCAGCAGCCAACGGGGGGGGCAAGAGACCCAGTACTTC.

The chain has TRBV18 and TRBJ1-2; the D gene is possibly TRBD1 (5 bases). The germline gives CDR1 KGHSH, CDR2 LQKENI. This CDR3 comprises 15 residues. Trimming removed 5 bases at V and 0 bases at J, with 13 bases between. This CDR3 reads CASSRATATNYGYTF. DNA for the CDR3: TGTGCCAGCTCAAGAGCGACAGCGACTAACTATGGCTACACCTTC. Based on the CDR3 plus reference TRBV18 and TRBJ1-2, the full variable domain is NAGVMQNPRHLVRRRGQEARLRCSPMKGHSHVYWYRQLPEEGLKFMVYLQKENIIDESGMPKERFSAEFPKEGPSILRIQQVVRGDSAAYFCASSRATATNYGYTFGSGTRLTVV.

V is TRBV3-1 (or the pseudogene TRBV3-2) and J is TRBJ2-2, with D tentatively TRBD2 (6 bases). Trimming left V 5 bases short and J 7 bases short, with 17 bases between. The V gene's germline CDR1 is LGHDT and CDR2 YNNKEL (reference sequence). This CDR3 contains 15 residues. In DNA, the CDR3 is TGTGCCAGCAGCTCCCGGGTAGCGGTAGTCGGGGAGCTGTTTTTT. Protein sequence: CASSSRVAVVGELFF.

The rearrangement links TRBV3-1 (or the pseudogene TRBV3-2) to TRBJ2-2; 7 bases agree with TRBD2. V lost 1 base, J lost 6 bases, and 8 bases stayed unmatched. The CDR3 totals 16 residues. Germline V gene sequence: CDR1 LGHDT, CDR2 YNNKEL (reference sequence). CDR3 DNA sequence: TGTGCCAGCAGCCAAGCTGGCGGGAGTGACCCCGGGGAGCTGTTTTTT. This codes for CASSQAGGSDPGELFF.

The sample holds many counts of this clone. The rearrangement links TRBV9 to TRBJ1-4; D might be TRBD1 (6 bases). The V end lost 2 bases, the J end lost 6 bases, and 17 bases lay between the germline ends. The CDR3 runs 16 residues. Germline V gene sequence: CDR1 SGDLS, CDR2 YYNGEE. The CDR3 nucleotides are TGTGCCAGCAGCGTTCCCAGGGGTGAGAGAGATGAAAAACTGTTTTTT. Translation: CASSVPRGERDEKLFF.

The chain uses TRBV12-5 and TRBJ2-7; possibly TRBD1 for D (5 bases). The length of the CDR3 is 13 residues. Per germline, CDR1 LGHNT and CDR2 FRNRAP. V lost 5 bases and J 2 bases, leaving 10 bases between the germline ends. The CDR3 DNA follows: TGTGCTAGTGGTCACAGGTACCCCTACGAGCAGTACGTC. Its translation is CASGHRYPYEQYV.

The chain joins TRBV4-1 to TRBJ2-2; D may be TRBD2 (6 bases). V was cut by 4 bases and J by 1 base, with 16 bases left in between. The CDR3 spans 17 residues. The germline V gene has CDR1 MGHRA and CDR2 YSYEKL. The CDR3 bases are TGCGCCAGCAGCCCCGGTCCTGGCGGGGTGAACACCGGGGAGCTGTTTTTT. Protein sequence: CASSPGPGGVNTGELFF.

The gene calls are TRBV19 and TRBJ1-1; 11 positions agree with TRBD1. With V trimmed by 6 bases and J by 5 bases, 5 bases remained unmatched. The length of the CDR3 is 14 residues. Germline V CDR1 and CDR2: LNHDA, SQIVND (reference sequence). The DNA for the CDR3 is TGTGCCAGTAGGAGGACAGGGGGCGCAACTGAAGCTTTCTTT. This encodes CASRRTGGATEAFF.

The gene calls are TRBV18 and TRBJ2-6; 8 bases are shared with TRBD1. In germline, CDR1 is KGHSH, CDR2 LQKENI. The CDR3 consists of 17 residues. With V trimmed by 3 bases and J by 2 bases, 6 bases remained unmatched. CDR3 sequence reads: CASSPQQGGTGANVLTF. The CDR3 DNA reads as TGTGCCAGCTCACCTCAACAGGGGGGAACTGGGGCCAACGTCCTGACTTTC.

The sample holds one count of this clone. J is TRBJ2-5 and V is TRBV9; 11 bases map to TRBD2. V lost 3 bases, J lost 5 bases, and 9 bases stayed unmatched. This CDR3 has 16 residues. Germline V lookup: CDR1 SGDLS, CDR2 YYNGEE. CDR3 region: CASSARSGRAEETQYF. CDR3 DNA sequence: TGTGCCAGCAGCGCCCGTAGCGGGAGGGCCGAGGAGACCCAGTACTTC.

The rearrangement links TRBV4-1 to TRBJ1-2, with 7 bases identical to TRBD1. J was trimmed by 8 bases and V by 0 bases; bases with no gene match: 9. The CDR3 is 15 residues long. Per germline, CDR1 MGHRA and CDR2 YSYEKL. CDR3: CASSQDLGRGEGYTF. The CDR3 coding sequence is TGCGCCAGCAGCCAAGATTTGGGCAGGGGGGAAGGCTACACCTTC.